The present TCR beta chain was sequenced within a study of chemoradiotherapy in HPV16-positive cancers. This CDR3 region has 14 residues. V gave up 4 bases and J gave up 3 bases, with 12 bases separating them. Per the germline V gene, CDR1 is SGHTA and CDR2 is FQGNSA. Clones were read by immunoSEQ multiplex PCR, and TCRdb kept only the in-frame ones, dropping some. The sample gives fewer than 20,000 clones, about four fifths of which show up once; over 9.5% is in the top ten. The chain joins TRBV7-2 to TRBJ1-2, with D uncertain. The sequence derives from a human donor with HPV-associated anogenital cancer. This sample was obtained from a patient who underwent chemoradiotherapy. Written as DNA, the CDR3 is TGTGCCAGCAGCTCCCGCAGATCCGACTATGGCTACACCTTC. Protein: CASSSRRSDYGYTF.